Following are 30 T cell receptor beta chains from one sample sequenced in a study of technical replicates of blood from a handful of donors. The assay was immunoSEQ multiplex PCR, and TCRdb's table has in-frame clones only and misses some. The repertoire holds approximately 70,000 clones, with approximately 96% as singletons. The sequencing sample was made of T cells isolated from PBMCs. All receptors come from a human donor in good health.

This chain links TRBV27 with TRBJ1-5; the D gene is possibly TRBD1 (6 bases). V dropped 0 bases and J dropped 3 bases, with 9 bases sitting between them. Germline CDR1 and CDR2: MNHEY and SMNVEV (reference sequence). This CDR3 is built from 15 residues. CDR3 loop: CASSLSRGNNQPQHF. The CDR3 coding sequence is TGTGCCAGCAGTTTATCGAGGGGGAACAATCAGCCCCAGCATTTT.

This chain uses TRBV2 with TRBJ2-7; D is perhaps TRBD2 (5 bases). CDR3 size: 17 residues. Germline V gene sequence: CDR1 SNHLY, CDR2 FYNNEI. The germline V and J ends were trimmed by 0 bases and 4 bases, with 19 bases remaining between them. The CDR3 DNA sequence: TGTGCCAGCAGTGAAGCTCCCTTTGAACTCCGGACTTACGAGCAGTACTTC. Protein: CASSEAPFELRTYEQYF. Full variable domain (outside the CDR3, taken from reference TRBV2 and TRBJ2-7): EPEVTQTPSHQVTQMGQEVILRCVPISNHLYFYWYRQILGQKVEFLVSFYNNEISEKSEIFDDQFSVERPDGSNFTLKIRSTKLEDSAMYFCASSEAPFELRTYEQYFGPGTRLTVT.

This rearrangement joins TRBV7-9 to TRBJ1-5, with unresolved D. Germline CDR1 is SEHNR and CDR2 is FQNEAQ (reference sequence). The CDR3 totals 14 residues. V lost 0 bases, J lost 4 bases, and 7 bases lay in between. The DNA of the CDR3 is TGTGCCAGCAGCTTAGCCGAGGGAAATCAGCCCCAGCATTTT. Its translation is CASSLAEGNQPQHF.

J is TRBJ2-6 and V is TRBV7-9, with D possibly matching TRBD1 (6 bases). Trimming left V 9 bases short and J 1 base short, with 19 bases between. The CDR3 consists of 17 residues. CDR1 and CDR2 (germline): SEHNR, FQNEAQ (reference sequence). The CDR3 reads CARGKITGQSGANVLTF. The CDR3 DNA follows: TGTGCCAGGGGGAAAATAACAGGGCAGTCTGGGGCCAACGTCCTGACTTTC.

V is TRBV11-2 and J is TRBJ2-7; D remains ambiguous. Germline V gene sequence: CDR1 SGHAT, CDR2 FQNNGV. This CDR3 is built from 11 residues. V was trimmed by 5 bases and J by 4 bases, leaving 6 bases between them. The CDR3 DNA reads TGTGCCAGCAGCCTTATGTACGAGCAGTACTTC. It yields the protein CASSLMYEQYF.

CDR3 sequence: CASTREFAFF. Here the CDR3 DNA reads TGTGCCAGCACCCGGGAGTTCGCTTTCTTT. The chain recombines TRBV6-6 with TRBJ1-1; D remains unclear. CDR3 size: 10 residues. The ends were cut back, 7 bases at V and 11 bases at J, with 11 bases in the middle. CDR1 is MNHNY, CDR2 SVGAGI, per germline (reference sequence).

V gene TRBV9 combines with J gene TRBJ1-1; TRBD1 is a possible D gene (5 bases). This CDR3 has 15 amino acids. Germline V gene data show CDR1 as SGDLS and CDR2 as YYNGEE. V gave up 0 bases and J gave up 2 bases, with 11 bases separating them. The CDR3 reads CASSVGTPGNTEAFF. The CDR3 nucleotides read TGTGCCAGCAGCGTAGGGACACCCGGAAACACTGAAGCTTTCTTT. The whole variable domain, remainder taken from reference TRBV9 and TRBJ1-1, is DSGVTQTPKHLITATGQRVTLRCSPRSGDLSVYWYQQSLDQGLQFLIQYYNGEERAKGNILERFSAQQFPDLHSELNLSSLELGDSALYFCASSVGTPGNTEAFFGQGTRLTVV.

This clone was detected only a few times. The V gene is TRBV11-2, the J gene TRBJ1-4, with 8 bases that match TRBD1. V gave up 0 bases and J gave up 7 bases; unmatched junction bases: 7. Germline assignment: CDR1 SGHAT and CDR2 FQNNGV. The CDR3 is 16 amino acids. The chain's CDR3 is CASSLDPGGWGEKLFF. DNA for the CDR3: TGTGCCAGCAGCTTAGATCCAGGGGGCTGGGGTGAAAAACTGTTTTTT.

J is TRBJ1-5 and V is TRBV28; D perhaps matches TRBD1 (5 bases). CDR3 length: 11 residues. V dropped 6 bases and J dropped 9 bases, with 9 bases sitting between them. Germline V gene data show CDR1 as MDHEN and CDR2 as SYDVKM. The CDR3: CASSQGGPQHF. The CDR3 coding sequence is TGTGCCAGCAGCCAGGGAGGGCCCCAGCATTTT.

The rearrangement joins TRBV9 to TRBJ2-3, with TRBD2 identical over 11 bases. This CDR3 has 16 residues. Germline V gene lookup returns CDR1 SGDLS and CDR2 YYNGEE. The V gene end was trimmed by 0 bases and the J gene end by 2 bases; junction bases not matched to a gene: 2. The CDR3 reads CASSVGLAGYTDTQYF. The CDR3 DNA sequence: TGTGCCAGCAGCGTAGGACTAGCGGGATACACAGATACGCAGTATTTT.

Only one count was recorded for this clone. The chain recombines TRBV7-9 with TRBJ2-1; D perhaps matches TRBD2 (5 bases). Germline lookup yields CDR1 SEHNR and CDR2 FQNEAQ (reference sequence). The CDR3 contains 13 residues. V was trimmed by 10 bases and J by 8 bases, leaving 18 bases between them. CDR3 residues: CAIESLARDEQFF. The CDR3 region has the DNA TGTGCCATCGAGTCCTTAGCGAGGGATGAGCAGTTCTTC.

The V call is TRBV28, the J call TRBJ1-1; 10 bases align to TRBD1. J lost 6 bases, V lost 5 bases, and 6 bases had no gene match. This CDR3 spans 14 amino acids. Per the germline V gene, CDR1 is MDHEN and CDR2 is SYDVKM. The CDR3 DNA reads as TGTGCCAGCAGTCGGACAGGGGGTAACCCTGAAGCTTTCTTT. It encodes CASSRTGGNPEAFF.

The chain uses TRBV5-4 and TRBJ2-7, with 8 bases fitting TRBD2. CDR3 length: 14 amino acids. With V trimmed by 4 bases and J by 6 bases, 9 bases remained unmatched. CDR1 SGHNT and CDR2 YYREEE come from the germline V gene (reference sequence). CDR3 sequence reads: CASSTGLVGSEQYF. CDR3 in DNA: TGTGCCAGCAGCACGGGACTAGTCGGGAGCGAGCAGTACTTC.

V is TRBV5-1 and J is TRBJ2-1; tentatively, D is TRBD2 (6 bases). Germline-derived CDR1 and CDR2 are SGHRS and YFSETQ. V was pared by 0 bases and J by 8 bases, with 12 bases between. This CDR3 is 14 amino acids long. The CDR3 spells CASSLATSLDEQFF. CDR3 coding DNA: TGCGCCAGCAGCTTGGCGACTAGTCTGGATGAGCAGTTCTTC.

The chain combines TRBV7-8 with TRBJ1-5; D is undetermined. The V gene lost 5 bases and the J gene lost 6 bases, with 8 bases spanning the gap. CDR3 length equals 12 residues. Germline CDR1 SGHVS, CDR2 FQNEAQ. CDR3 sequence: CASSAGIQPQHF. CDR3 coding DNA: TGTGCCAGCAGCGCAGGAATTCAGCCCCAGCATTTT.

The chain links TRBV28 to TRBJ2-1; D is uncertain. CDR3 length: 11 residues. Germline V gene sequence: CDR1 MDHEN, CDR2 SYDVKM. V was shortened by 10 bases and J by 4 bases, with 8 bases between the two germline ends. The CDR3 sequence is CAITGYNEQFF. The CDR3, as DNA: TGTGCCATCACGGGTTACAATGAGCAGTTCTTC.

This chain uses TRBV28 with TRBJ1-1; TRBD1 matches at 9 bases. Unmatched junction bases numbered 3, after V lost 6 bases and J lost 1 base. This CDR3 spans 14 amino acids. Germline lookup yields CDR1 MDHEN and CDR2 SYDVKM. CDR3 region: CASSMTGGNTEAFF. For the CDR3, the DNA is TGTGCCAGCAGCATGACAGGGGGGAACACTGAAGCTTTCTTT.

This chain uses TRBV4-3 with TRBJ2-7; D perhaps matches TRBD2 (5 bases). The CDR3 totals 15 residues. The germline gives CDR1 LGHNA, CDR2 YSLEER. The V and J ends lost 0 bases and 2 bases respectively, with 11 bases between them. The CDR3 region is CASSQETLGAYEQYF. The DNA of the CDR3 is TGCGCCAGCAGCCAAGAAACCCTCGGGGCCTACGAGCAGTACTTC.

The V and J genes are TRBV11-3 and TRBJ2-1, with 13 bases identical to TRBD2. V lost 3 bases to trimming and J lost 4 bases; unmatched junction nucleotides: 0. Germline CDR1 reads SGHNT; CDR2 reads YENEEA. The CDR3 runs to 15 residues. CDR3 nucleotides: TGTGCCAGCAGCTTGGGACTAGCGGGGTACAATGAGCAGTTCTTC. Amino acid sequence: CASSLGLAGYNEQFF.

This sequence joins TRBV11-2 and TRBJ2-2, with 8 nucleotides matching TRBD1. This CDR3 region has 15 residues. V was pared by 6 bases and J by 8 bases, with 11 bases of the junction left unmatched. Germline V gene lookup returns CDR1 SGHAT and CDR2 FQNNGV. The CDR3 reads CASRPGGVSSGELFF. DNA of the CDR3: TGTGCCAGCAGACCAGGGGGCGTTTCGTCTGGGGAGCTGTTTTTT. The full variable domain, its missing parts supplied by reference TRBV11-2 and TRBJ2-2, is EAGVAQSPRYKIIEKRQSVAFWCNPISGHATLYWYQQILGQGPKLLIQFQNNGVVDDSQLPKDRFSAERLKGVDSTLKIQPAKLEDSAVYLCASRPGGVSSGELFFGEGSRLTVL.

The chain joins TRBV7-6 to TRBJ2-2; D is possibly TRBD1 (6 bases). Per the germline V gene, CDR1 is SGHVS and CDR2 is FNYEAQ. The CDR3 totals 15 residues. Trimming stripped 5 bases from V and 1 base from J, with 11 bases between. The DNA for the CDR3 is TGTGCCAGCAGCGAAAGAGGGGGGAACACCGGGGAGCTGTTTTTT. It yields the protein CASSERGGNTGELFF.

The rearrangement joins TRBV5-1 to TRBJ2-3; 7 positions agree with TRBD2. V shed 5 bases, J shed 0 bases, and the junction held 3 bases outside the gene matches. The CDR3 has 14 amino acids. CDR1 and CDR2 (germline): SGHRS, YFSETQ. The CDR3 DNA reads TGCGCCAGCAGAACGGGAGGAAGCACAGATACGCAGTATTTT. It codes for CASRTGGSTDTQYF.

The CDR3 bases are TGTGCCAGTAGCCTAGACAGGGGTTATGGCTACACCTTC. Translation gives CASSLDRGYGYTF. J is TRBJ1-2 and V is TRBV19; 8 positions match TRBD1. This CDR3 contains 13 residues. The trim removed 6 bases at V and 5 bases at J, leaving 5 bases unmatched. The germline V gene encodes CDR1 LNHDA and CDR2 SQIVND (reference sequence).

The CDR3 bases are TGTGCCAGCAGCGGCGGGACTAGCGGACAACAAGTATTCTACAATGAGCAGTTCTTC. It encodes CASSGGTSGQQVFYNEQFF. The V and J genes are TRBV9 and TRBJ2-1, with TRBD2 matching 11 bases. Germline values: CDR1 SGDLS, CDR2 YYNGEE. Germline trimming cut 3 bases from V and 3 bases from J; bases unmatched to any gene: 14. CDR3 size: 19 residues. Together with reference TRBV9 and TRBJ2-1, the CDR3 gives the full variable domain: DSGVTQTPKHLITATGQRVTLRCSPRSGDLSVYWYQQSLDQGLQFLIQYYNGEERAKGNILERFSAQQFPDLHSELNLSSLELGDSALYFCASSGGTSGQQVFYNEQFFGPGTRLTVL.

The chain has TRBV29-1 and TRBJ1-4; 8 positions match TRBD1. CDR1 and CDR2 from the germline V gene are SQVTM and ANQGSEA. The CDR3 runs 13 residues. Trimming removed 6 bases from V and 8 bases from J; junction bases left unmatched: 8. CDR3 loop: CSVLQGVREKLFF. The CDR3 region has the DNA TGCAGCGTCCTACAGGGGGTACGAGAAAAACTGTTTTTT.

This clone was seen just once. This chain connects TRBV19 to TRBJ2-7, with TRBD1 as a possible D gene (6 bases). The CDR3 length is 16 residues. In germline, CDR1 is LNHDA, CDR2 SQIVND (reference sequence). Trimming removed 2 bases from V and 2 bases from J, with 16 bases in between. The DNA of the CDR3 is TGTGCCAGTAGTATATTATACGGGACAAAAACCTACGAGCAGTACTTC. This gives the protein CASSILYGTKTYEQYF.

The V call is TRBV27, the J call TRBJ1-2, with 7 bases fitting TRBD1. V dropped 0 bases and J dropped 0; count of bases not matched to a gene: 4. Germline CDR1 and CDR2: MNHEY and SMNVEV (reference sequence). This CDR3 is 16 amino acids long. The CDR3 is CASSLSGQGANYGYTF. The DNA for the CDR3 is TGTGCCAGCAGTTTATCCGGGCAGGGGGCTAACTATGGCTACACCTTC.

CDR3 sequence reads: CASSDGTGNTGELFF. CDR3 DNA: TGTGCCAGCAGTGACGGGACAGGGAACACCGGGGAGCTGTTTTTT. The chain is built from TRBV6-4 and TRBJ2-2; 8 nucleotides match TRBD1. This CDR3 has 15 residues. V lost 2 bases to trimming and J lost 1 base; unmatched junction nucleotides: 0. Germline-derived CDR1 and CDR2 are MRHNA and SNTAGT.

This rearrangement joins TRBV27 to TRBJ2-7; a possible D gene is TRBD2 (6 bases). V was trimmed by 8 bases and J by 2 bases, leaving 16 bases between them. The CDR3 consists of 14 residues. CDR1 is MNHEY, CDR2 SMNVEV, per germline (reference sequence). CDR3 nucleotides: TGTGCCAGCCGTTCTGACGGGAGTCCCTACGAGCAGTACTTC. This gives the protein CASRSDGSPYEQYF.

In nucleotides, the CDR3 is TGTGCCAGCAGCTTAGGGGAAAGACTAGCGGGAAATGAGCAGTTCTTC. Amino acids: CASSLGERLAGNEQFF. This rearrangement joins TRBV11-2 to TRBJ2-1, with 11 bases lining up with TRBD2. Germline V gives CDR1 SGHAT, CDR2 FQNNGV. The CDR3 sequence is 16 residues long. V shed 1 base and J 7 bases; nucleotides not matched to a gene: 6. The full variable domain, completed using reference TRBV11-2 and TRBJ2-1, is EAGVAQSPRYKIIEKRQSVAFWCNPISGHATLYWYQQILGQGPKLLIQFQNNGVVDDSQLPKDRFSAERLKGVDSTLKIQPAKLEDSAVYLCASSLGERLAGNEQFFGPGTRLTVL.